The clone carrying this T cell receptor (beta chain) qualifies as medium-sized (0.01 to 0.1%). With 0 bases clipped from V and 0 bases from J, the junction kept 9 bases outside the gene matches. This CDR3 has 20 residues. Germline V CDR1 and CDR2: LNHNV, YYDKDF (reference sequence). These data are taken from a study of liver allograft versus peripheral blood T cells. In the study overall: Recipients' peripheral blood supplied the T cell receptor repertoires against which those in transplanted livers were compared.

TCRdb independently ran MiXCR on the reads; one entry per CDR3 protein. The repertoire has some 3,700 distinct CDR3 sequences, roughly 15% of them found once; the top ten carry around 20%. This receptor was obtained from a human patient who had a liver transplant. Some of the T cells may derive from the graft donor. The chain links TRBV15 to TRBJ2-1; 12 bases fit TRBD2. CDR3 bases: TGTGCCACCAGCAGAGATTCCCGAGCTAGCGGGAGGGCCTCCTACAATGAGCAGTTCTTC. Protein sequence: CATSRDSRASGRASYNEQFF.